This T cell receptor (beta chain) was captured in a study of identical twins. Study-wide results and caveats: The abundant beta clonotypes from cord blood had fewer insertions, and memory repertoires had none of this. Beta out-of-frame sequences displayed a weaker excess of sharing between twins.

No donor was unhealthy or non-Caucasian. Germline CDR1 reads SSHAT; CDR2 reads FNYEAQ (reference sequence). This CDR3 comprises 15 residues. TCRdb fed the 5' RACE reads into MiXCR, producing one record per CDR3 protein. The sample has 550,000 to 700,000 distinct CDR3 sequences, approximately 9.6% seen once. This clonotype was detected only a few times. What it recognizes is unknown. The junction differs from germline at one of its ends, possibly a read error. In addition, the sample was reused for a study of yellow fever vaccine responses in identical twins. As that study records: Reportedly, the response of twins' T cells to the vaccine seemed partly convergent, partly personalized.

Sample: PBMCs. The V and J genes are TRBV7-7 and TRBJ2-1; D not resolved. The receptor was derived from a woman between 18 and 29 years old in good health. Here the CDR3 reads CASSPLPDLSNEQFF. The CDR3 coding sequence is TGTGCTAGCAGCCCATTACCGGATTTATCAAATGAGCAGTTCTTC.